This T cell receptor (beta chain) derives from a study of T-cell reconstitution after alpha-beta-depleted transplantation in children. The CDR3 extends over 14 amino acids. CDR1 and CDR2 from the germline V gene are KGHDR and SFDVKD. V lost 5 bases and J 9 bases, leaving 16 bases between the germline ends. With respect to this clonotype: Its matching antigen is unknown.

Researchers prepared the TCRbeta library using unique molecular identifiers, the study reports. TCRdb independently ran MiXCR on the PCR reads; one entry per CDR3 protein. The table includes fewer than 550,000 distinct CDR3 sequences, roughly a tenth detected once. Study-wide findings and caveats: Reportedly, only several hundred clones from non-depleted graft cells drove alpha-beta T-cell counts at about two months.

The TCR sequence derives from a child aged 2-15 years with inherited bone marrow failure, due to receive a stem cell transplant. Source: PBMCs, taken before TCRalphabeta/CD19-depleted stem cell transplant. The rearrangement links TRBV24-1 to TRBJ2-1; D is unclear. CDR3 loop: CATSASGWYGEQFF. CDR3 bases: TGTGCCACCAGTGCTTCCGGATGGTACGGTGAGCAGTTCTTC.